One and the same sample provided the 13 T cell receptor beta chains below, sequenced in a study of blood T cell repertoires in COVID-19. TCRdb's copy holds only in-frame clones and misses some; the assay was immunoSEQ multiplex PCR. Of roughly 240,000 clones in the sample, around 86% were seen once. The specimen sequenced was peripheral blood. These receptors were taken from a woman of 80 years or more with COVID-19, enrolled during active disease.

The chain couples TRBV2 to TRBJ2-5, with D possibly matching TRBD1 (5 bases). Germline CDR1 reads SNHLY; CDR2 reads FYNNEI. The CDR3 is 14 amino acids. Trimming took 8 bases from V and 2 from J, leaving 15 bases between them. Here the CDR3 reads CASANMGQQETQYF. The CDR3 DNA reads as TGTGCCAGCGCAAATATGGGGCAACAAGAGACCCAGTACTTC.

The CDR3 DNA reads as TGTGCCAGCAGCCAAGGCCCACTTAGCAATCAGCCCCAGCATTTT. It specifies CASSQGPLSNQPQHF. The chain is built from TRBV3-1 (or the pseudogene TRBV3-2) and TRBJ1-5; D gene uncertain. V was cut by 1 base and J by 0 bases, with 7 bases left in between. The CDR3 runs to 15 residues. Germline lookup yields CDR1 LGHDT and CDR2 YNNKEL (reference sequence).

This chain uses TRBV1 with TRBJ2-7; TRBD2, the D gene given by the table, was not confirmed from the DNA. TRBV1 is a listed pseudogene. The CDR3 spans 16 residues. The CDR3 is CTSSQDMASRDYEQYF. The CDR3 DNA reads TGCACCAGCAGCCAAGATATGGCTAGCCGGGACTACGAGCAGTACTTC.

The V call is TRBV5-5, the J call TRBJ2-3; D not resolved. CDR1 and CDR2 (germline): SGHKS, YYEKEE (reference sequence). Trimming removed 1 base from V and 0 bases from J, with 6 bases in between. This CDR3 region has 14 residues. The CDR3 protein is CASSLIISTDTQYF. As DNA, the CDR3 is TGTGCCAGCAGCTTGATCATTAGCACAGATACGCAGTATTTT. The whole variable domain, remainder taken from reference TRBV5-5 and TRBJ2-3, is DAGVTQSPTHLIKTRGQQVTLRCSPISGHKSVSWYQQVLGQGPQFIFQYYEKEERGRGNFPDRFSARQFPNYSSELNVNALLLGDSALYLCASSLIISTDTQYFGPGTRLTVL.

The V gene is TRBV18, the J gene TRBJ1-6, with a tentative D call TRBD1 (5 bases). CDR1 and CDR2 from the germline V gene are KGHSH and LQKENI. The CDR3 sequence is 16 residues long. V lost 0 bases, J lost 10 bases, and 16 bases lay in between. The CDR3 protein is CASSPPNQGDRSPLHF. CDR3 nucleotides: TGTGCCAGCTCACCACCGAATCAGGGTGATAGGTCACCCCTCCACTTT.

The gene calls are TRBV6-2 or TRBV6-3 and TRBJ1-1; D unclear. Trimming removed 5 bases at V and 4 bases at J, with 11 bases between. Looked up from germline, CDR1 is MNHEY and CDR2 is SVGEGT. This CDR3 spans 13 amino acids. CDR3 in DNA: TGTGCCAGCAGTCGCATCATGAGCACTGAAGCTTTCTTT. It codes for CASSRIMSTEAFF.

The chain has TRBV28 and TRBJ2-1; D possibly corresponds to TRBD1 (6 bases). This CDR3 contains 19 residues. CDR1 MDHEN and CDR2 SYDVKM come from the germline V gene. Trimming cost V 7 bases and J 2 bases, with 27 bases left between them. The CDR3 DNA follows: TGTGCCAGCACCCACCGGTCCGGGACACCAGTAAAAGCCTACAATGAGCAGTTCTTC. This codes for CASTHRSGTPVKAYNEQFF.

This chain joins TRBV2 and TRBJ1-1, with 7 bases matching TRBD1. V lost 7 bases to trimming and J lost 8 bases; unmatched junction nucleotides: 10. There are 13 residues in the CDR3. Germline V lookup: CDR1 SNHLY, CDR2 FYNNEI. The CDR3 DNA reads TGTGCCAGCAACGCTGACAGGGTATCGGAAGCTTTCTTT. Translated, it gives CASNADRVSEAFF.

This rearrangement joins TRBV5-1 to TRBJ2-6; D is uncertain. The germline gives CDR1 SGHRS, CDR2 YFSETQ. V shed 2 bases and J shed 2 bases, with 5 bases lying between them. The CDR3 loop spans 14 amino acids. The CDR3 DNA reads TGCGCCAGCAGCTTAGAGACTGGGGCCAACGTCCTGACTTTC. Encoded protein: CASSLETGANVLTF.

This clone was seen only a few times. The chain joins TRBV6-5 to TRBJ1-4, with D possibly matching TRBD1 (6 bases). The V gene's germline CDR1 is MNHEY and CDR2 SVGAGI. V was cut by 7 bases and J by 3 bases, with 15 bases left in between. This CDR3 region has 15 residues. This CDR3 reads CASTPRGIANEKLFF. DNA for the CDR3: TGTGCCAGCACCCCGAGGGGGATTGCTAATGAAAAACTGTTTTTT.

The chain combines TRBV29-1 with TRBJ1-1, with D perhaps matching TRBD1 (5 bases). The germline V gene encodes CDR1 SQVTM and CDR2 ANQGSEA. The CDR3 sequence is 10 residues long. The DNA of the CDR3 is TGCACCCTCGGGGGGACTGAAGCTTTCTTT. It codes for CTLGGTEAFF.

As for this clone: One end of the junction is discordant with germline, which a read error may explain. V usage is TRBV19 and J usage is TRBJ1-2; D is perhaps TRBD1 (5 bases). This CDR3 spans 14 amino acids. Germline CDR1 and CDR2: LNHDA and SQIVND (reference sequence). CDR3 nucleotide sequence: TGTGCCAGTAGTCCGCGGGACCGAGACTATGTCTACACCTTC. Translation: CASSPRDRDYVYTF.

A few counts support this clone. CDR3 coding DNA: TGCAGCGTTGAAGTACGGACAGGGGGCGAAAAACTGTTTTTT. Encoded protein: CSVEVRTGGEKLFF. V and J are TRBV29-1 and TRBJ1-4; TRBD1 agrees at 11 bases. Germline CDR1 SQVTM, CDR2 ANQGSEA. The J segment lost 8 bases and the V segment lost 1 base, leaving 3 bases of the junction unmatched. The CDR3 runs 14 residues.